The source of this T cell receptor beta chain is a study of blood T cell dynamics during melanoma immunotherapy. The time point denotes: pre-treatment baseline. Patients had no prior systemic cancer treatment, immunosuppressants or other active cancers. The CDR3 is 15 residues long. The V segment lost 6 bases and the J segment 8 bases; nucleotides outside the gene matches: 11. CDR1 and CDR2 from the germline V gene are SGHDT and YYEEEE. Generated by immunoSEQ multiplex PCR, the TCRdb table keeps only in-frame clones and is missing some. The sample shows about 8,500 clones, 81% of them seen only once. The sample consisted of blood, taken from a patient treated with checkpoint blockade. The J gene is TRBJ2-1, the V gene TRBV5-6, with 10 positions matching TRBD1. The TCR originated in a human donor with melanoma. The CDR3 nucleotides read TGTGCCAGCACCCCGGGACAGGGGATGCGCGATGAGCAGTTCTTC. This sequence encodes CASTPGQGMRDEQFF.